The 7 T cell receptor beta chains given below trace back to one sample, sequenced in a study of cytomegalovirus exposure and HLA in healthy donors. Use of 60 Vbeta and 13 Jbeta primers characterized the PCR. This table comes from immunoSEQ multiplex PCR, and its TCRdb copy is limited to in-frame clones, with some not included. There are about 300,000 clones in the sample; 75% to 90% occur only once, and 3.5% to 4% lies in the top ten. The specimen was PBMCs. All receptors come from a man aged 40-49 years in good health and CMV-seropositive.

The rearrangement uses TRBV25-1 and TRBJ2-3; the D is unclear. This CDR3 comprises 13 residues. V lost 7 bases to trimming and J lost 6 bases, with 14 bases between them. Germline CDR1 is MGHDK and CDR2 is SYGVNS. The CDR3 DNA sequence: TGTGCCAGCACATTAAGTTTGGGCGATACGCAGTATTTT. This codes for CASTLSLGDTQYF.

Only a few counts were recorded for this clone. The V call is TRBV27, the J call TRBJ2-2, with D perhaps TRBD2 (5 bases). V was pared by 5 bases and J by 5 bases, with 21 bases between. The CDR3 extends over 17 amino acids. Germline V gives CDR1 MNHEY, CDR2 SMNVEV (reference sequence). CDR3 nucleotide sequence: TGTGCCAGCAGTCCCCTTATACTAGGAGGTAAGACCGGGGAGCTGTTTTTT. It is translated as CASSPLILGGKTGELFF.

J is TRBJ2-7 and V is TRBV27; unclear D gene. CDR1 is MNHEY, CDR2 SMNVEV, per germline (reference sequence). V was shortened by 8 bases and J by 8 bases, with 19 bases between the two germline ends. The CDR3 is made up of 13 amino acids. The CDR3 DNA reads TGTGCCAGCCGTACCCTCTCCGCGGTTAAGCAGTACTTC. Its translation: CASRTLSAVKQYF.

V is TRBV29-1 and J is TRBJ1-2; D might be TRBD1 (5 bases). V gave up 7 bases and J gave up 2 bases, with 14 bases separating them. The CDR3 runs to 13 residues. Germline CDR1 and CDR2: SQVTM and ANQGSEA. CDR3 sequence reads: CSAPSGGNYGYTF. The CDR3 region has the DNA TGCAGCGCACCATCCGGGGGGAACTATGGCTACACCTTC.

This chain connects TRBV29-1 to TRBJ1-2; weak D call: TRBD1 (5 bases). From germline, CDR1 is SQVTM and CDR2 ANQGSEA. The V end lost 0 bases, the J end lost 8 bases, and 10 bases lay between the germline ends. This CDR3 region has 12 residues. The CDR3 coding sequence is TGCAGCGTTGAAGATCGGGGGAGGGGCTACACCTTC. The encoded protein is CSVEDRGRGYTF.

The chain joins TRBV29-1 to TRBJ2-7; D might be TRBD2 (5 bases). Germline loops: CDR1 SQVTM, CDR2 ANQGSEA. Trimming took off 3 bases at V and 2 bases at J, with 8 bases between the two ends. The CDR3 extends over 12 amino acids. The CDR3 region is CSVEDSTYEQYF. The CDR3 DNA is TGCAGCGTTGAGGACTCCACCTACGAGCAGTACTTC.

The V call is TRBV19, the J call TRBJ1-5; 9 bases fit TRBD1. The CDR3 has 16 amino acids. CDR1 and CDR2 from the germline V gene are LNHDA and SQIVND (reference sequence). The V segment lost 8 bases and the J segment 6 bases; nucleotides outside the gene matches: 14. As DNA, the CDR3 is TGTGCCAGTCACAACCGACAGGGGGGGAGGTTTCAGCCCCAGCATTTT. Its translation: CASHNRQGGRFQPQHF.